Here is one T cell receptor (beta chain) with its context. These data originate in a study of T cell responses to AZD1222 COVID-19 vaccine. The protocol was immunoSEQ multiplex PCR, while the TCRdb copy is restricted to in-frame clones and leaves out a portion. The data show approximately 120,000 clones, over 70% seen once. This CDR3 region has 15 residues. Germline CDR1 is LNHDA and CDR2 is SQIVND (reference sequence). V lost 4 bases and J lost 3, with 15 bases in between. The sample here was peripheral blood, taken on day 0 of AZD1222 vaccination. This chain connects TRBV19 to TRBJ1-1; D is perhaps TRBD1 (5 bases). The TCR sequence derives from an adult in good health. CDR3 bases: TGTGCCAGTAGTACCGCCGGGGCGAGAGACACTGAAGCTTTCTTT. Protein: CASSTAGARDTEAFF.